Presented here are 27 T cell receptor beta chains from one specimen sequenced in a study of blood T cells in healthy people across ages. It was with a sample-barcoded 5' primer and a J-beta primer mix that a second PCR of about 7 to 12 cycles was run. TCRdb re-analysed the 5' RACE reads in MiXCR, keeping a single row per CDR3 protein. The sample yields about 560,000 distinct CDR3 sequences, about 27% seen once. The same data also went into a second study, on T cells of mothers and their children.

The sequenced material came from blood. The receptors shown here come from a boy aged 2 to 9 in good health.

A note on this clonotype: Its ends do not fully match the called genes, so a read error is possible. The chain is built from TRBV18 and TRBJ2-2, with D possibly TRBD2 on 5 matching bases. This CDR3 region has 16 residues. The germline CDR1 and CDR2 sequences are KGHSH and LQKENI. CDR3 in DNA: TGTGCCGGCTCACCAGTTGGGGAGTGGAACACCGGGGAGCTGTTTTTT. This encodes CAGSPVGEWNTGELFF.

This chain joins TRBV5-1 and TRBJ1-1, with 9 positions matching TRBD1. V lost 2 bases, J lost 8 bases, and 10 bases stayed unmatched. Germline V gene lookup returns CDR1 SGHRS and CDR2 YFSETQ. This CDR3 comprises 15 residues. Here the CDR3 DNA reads TGCGCCAGCAGCTTCGCTACAGGGGGCGCGGGGGAAGCTTTCTTT. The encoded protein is CASSFATGGAGEAFF.

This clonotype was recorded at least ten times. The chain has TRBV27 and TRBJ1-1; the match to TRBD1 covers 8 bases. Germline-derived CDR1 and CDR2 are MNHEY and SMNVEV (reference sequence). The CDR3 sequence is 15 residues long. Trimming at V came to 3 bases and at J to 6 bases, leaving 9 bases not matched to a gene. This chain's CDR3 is CASSFYRGIESEAFF. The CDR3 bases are TGTGCCAGCAGTTTTTACAGGGGGATAGAATCTGAAGCTTTCTTT.

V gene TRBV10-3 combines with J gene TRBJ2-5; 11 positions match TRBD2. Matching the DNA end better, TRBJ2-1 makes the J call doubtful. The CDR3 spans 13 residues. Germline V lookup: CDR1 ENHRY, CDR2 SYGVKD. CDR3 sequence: CAIRWGLAEAQFF. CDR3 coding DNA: TGTGCCATCAGGTGGGGACTAGCGGAGGCACAGTTCTTC.

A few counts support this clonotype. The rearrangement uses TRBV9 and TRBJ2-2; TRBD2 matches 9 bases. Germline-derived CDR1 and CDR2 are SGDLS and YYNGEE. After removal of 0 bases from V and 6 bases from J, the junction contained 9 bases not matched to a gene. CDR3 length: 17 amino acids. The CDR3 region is CASSVGPSGMVAGELFF. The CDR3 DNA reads TGTGCCAGCAGCGTAGGCCCTAGCGGGATGGTGGCCGGGGAGCTGTTTTTT.

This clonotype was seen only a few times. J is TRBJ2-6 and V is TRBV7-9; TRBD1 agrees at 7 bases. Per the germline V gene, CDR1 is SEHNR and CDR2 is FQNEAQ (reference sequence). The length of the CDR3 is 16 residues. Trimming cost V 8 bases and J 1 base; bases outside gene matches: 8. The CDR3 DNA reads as TGTGCCAGCTCGCGACAGGGAATATCTGGGGCCAACGTCCTGACTTTC. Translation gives CASSRQGISGANVLTF.

The CDR3 coding sequence is TGTGCCAGCAGTTACAACAGGAATGAAAAACTGTTTTTT. Protein sequence: CASSYNRNEKLFF. The genes are TRBV6-5 and TRBJ1-4; D is perhaps TRBD1 (5 bases). The V end was cut by 2 bases, the J end by 5 bases, with 6 bases between. Germline V lookup: CDR1 MNHEY, CDR2 SVGAGI. The CDR3 is 13 amino acids.

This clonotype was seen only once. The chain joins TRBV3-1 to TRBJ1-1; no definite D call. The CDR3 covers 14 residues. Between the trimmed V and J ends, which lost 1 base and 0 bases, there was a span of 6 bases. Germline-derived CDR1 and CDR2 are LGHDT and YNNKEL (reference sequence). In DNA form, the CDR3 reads TGTGCCAGCAGCCAAGCGAAGGTGAACACTGAAGCTTTCTTT. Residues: CASSQAKVNTEAFF.

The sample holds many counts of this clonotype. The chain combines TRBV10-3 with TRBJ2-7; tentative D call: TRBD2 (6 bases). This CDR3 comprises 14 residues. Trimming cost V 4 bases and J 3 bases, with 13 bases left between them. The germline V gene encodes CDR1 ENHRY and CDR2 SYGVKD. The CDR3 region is CAISAGDWRYEQYF. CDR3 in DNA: TGTGCCATCAGTGCCGGGGACTGGCGCTACGAGCAGTACTTC.

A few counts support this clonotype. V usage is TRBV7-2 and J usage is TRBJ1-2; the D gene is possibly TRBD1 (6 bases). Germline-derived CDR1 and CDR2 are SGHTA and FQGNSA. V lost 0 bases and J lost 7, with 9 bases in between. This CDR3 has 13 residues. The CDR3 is CASSLAQGSGYTF. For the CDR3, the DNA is TGTGCCAGCAGCTTAGCTCAGGGGAGTGGCTACACCTTC.

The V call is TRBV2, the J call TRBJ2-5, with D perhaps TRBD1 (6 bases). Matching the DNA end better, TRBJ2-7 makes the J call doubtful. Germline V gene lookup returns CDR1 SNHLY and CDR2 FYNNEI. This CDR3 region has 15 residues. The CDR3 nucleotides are TGTGCCAGCAGGTTCCTCATGGACAGCTCCTACGAGCAGTACTTC. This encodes CASRFLMDSSYEQYF.

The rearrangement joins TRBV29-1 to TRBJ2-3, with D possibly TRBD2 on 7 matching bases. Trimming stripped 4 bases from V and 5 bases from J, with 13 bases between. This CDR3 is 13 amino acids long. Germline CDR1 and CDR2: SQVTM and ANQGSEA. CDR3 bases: TGCAGCGTTGGGGGGGGCCCATTAGATACGCAGTATTTT. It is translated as CSVGGGPLDTQYF.

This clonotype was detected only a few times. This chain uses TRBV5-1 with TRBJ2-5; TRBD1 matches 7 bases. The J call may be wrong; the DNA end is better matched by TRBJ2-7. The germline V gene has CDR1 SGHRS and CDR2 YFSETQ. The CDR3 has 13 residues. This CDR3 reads CASSATGVYEQYF. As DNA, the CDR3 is TGCGCCAGCAGCGCAACAGGGGTCTACGAGCAGTACTTC.

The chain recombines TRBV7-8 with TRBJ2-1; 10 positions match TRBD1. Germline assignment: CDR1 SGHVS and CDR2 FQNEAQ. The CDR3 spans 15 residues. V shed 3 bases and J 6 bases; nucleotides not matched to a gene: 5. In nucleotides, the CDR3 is TGTGCCAGCAGCTTCGGGACAGGGGTTGGCAATGAGCAGTTCTTC. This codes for CASSFGTGVGNEQFF.

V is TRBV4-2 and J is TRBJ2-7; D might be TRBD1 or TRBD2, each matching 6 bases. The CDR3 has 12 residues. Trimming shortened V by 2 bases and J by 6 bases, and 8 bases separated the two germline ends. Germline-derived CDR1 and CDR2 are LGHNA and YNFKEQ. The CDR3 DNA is TGTGCCAGCAGCCAATGGGGGGCCGAGCAGTACTTC. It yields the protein CASSQWGAEQYF.

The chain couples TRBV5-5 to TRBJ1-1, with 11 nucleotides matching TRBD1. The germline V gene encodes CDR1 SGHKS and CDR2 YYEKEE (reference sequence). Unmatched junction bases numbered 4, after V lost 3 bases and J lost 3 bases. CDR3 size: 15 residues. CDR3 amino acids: CASSWTGGFDTEAFF. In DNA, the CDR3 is TGTGCCAGCAGCTGGACAGGGGGCTTTGACACTGAAGCTTTCTTT. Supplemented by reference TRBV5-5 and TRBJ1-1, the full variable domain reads DAGVTQSPTHLIKTRGQQVTLRCSPISGHKSVSWYQQVLGQGPQFIFQYYEKEERGRGNFPDRFSARQFPNYSSELNVNALLLGDSALYLCASSWTGGFDTEAFFGQGTRLTVV.

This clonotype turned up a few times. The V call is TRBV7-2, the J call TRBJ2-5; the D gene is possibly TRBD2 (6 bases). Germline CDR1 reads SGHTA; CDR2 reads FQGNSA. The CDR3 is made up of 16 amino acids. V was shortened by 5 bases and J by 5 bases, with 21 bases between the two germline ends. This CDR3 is CASSRLTSGEWETQYF. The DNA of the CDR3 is TGTGCCAGCAGCCGACTGACTAGTGGCGAGTGGGAGACCCAGTACTTC. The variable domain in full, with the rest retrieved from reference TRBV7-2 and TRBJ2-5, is GAGVSQSPSNKVTEKGKDVELRCDPISGHTALYWYRQSLGQGLEFLIYFQGNSAPDKSGLPSDRFSAERTGGSVSTLTIQRTQQEDSAVYLCASSRLTSGEWETQYFGPGTRLLVL.

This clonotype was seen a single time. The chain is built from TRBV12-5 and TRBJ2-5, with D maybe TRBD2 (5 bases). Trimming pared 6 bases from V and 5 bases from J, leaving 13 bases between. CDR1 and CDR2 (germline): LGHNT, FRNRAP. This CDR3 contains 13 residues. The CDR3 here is CASGEGSSETQYF. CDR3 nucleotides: TGTGCTAGTGGAGAGGGCAGCAGCGAGACCCAGTACTTC.

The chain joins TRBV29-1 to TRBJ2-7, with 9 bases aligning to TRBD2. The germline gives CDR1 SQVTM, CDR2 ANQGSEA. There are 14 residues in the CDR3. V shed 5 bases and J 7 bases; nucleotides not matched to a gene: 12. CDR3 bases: TGCAGCGTTATTAGCGGGAGCGCGAACCGGGAGCAGTACTTC. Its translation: CSVISGSANREQYF.

CDR3 loop: CASSQIQGAGEQYF. The CDR3 coding sequence is TGCGCCAGCAGCCAAATACAGGGGGCGGGTGAGCAGTACTTC. The chain employs TRBV4-3 and TRBJ2-5; 9 bases fit TRBD1. Unmatched junction bases numbered 9, after V lost 2 bases and J lost 11 bases. CDR1 is LGHNA and CDR2 is YSLEER in the germline V gene. The CDR3 runs to 14 residues.

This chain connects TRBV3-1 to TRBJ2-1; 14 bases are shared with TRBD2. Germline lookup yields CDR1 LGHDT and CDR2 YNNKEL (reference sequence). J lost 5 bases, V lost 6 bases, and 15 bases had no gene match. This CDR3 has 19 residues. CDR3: CASSPTSGREKGAHNEQFF. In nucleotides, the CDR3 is TGTGCCAGCAGTCCGACTAGCGGGAGGGAAAAAGGCGCGCACAATGAGCAGTTCTTC.

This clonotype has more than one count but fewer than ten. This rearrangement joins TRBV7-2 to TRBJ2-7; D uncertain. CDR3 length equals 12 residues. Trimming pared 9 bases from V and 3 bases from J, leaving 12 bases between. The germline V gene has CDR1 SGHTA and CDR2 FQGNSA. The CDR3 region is CASAGSGYEQYF. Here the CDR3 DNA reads TGTGCCAGTGCCGGATCAGGCTACGAGCAGTACTTC.

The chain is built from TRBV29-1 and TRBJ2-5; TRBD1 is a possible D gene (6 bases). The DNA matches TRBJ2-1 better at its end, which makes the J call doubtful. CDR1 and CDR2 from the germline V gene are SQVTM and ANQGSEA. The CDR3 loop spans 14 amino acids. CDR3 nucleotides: TGCAGCGTTGACAACAGGGTAGAAGTCAATGAGCAGTTCTTC. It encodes CSVDNRVEVNEQFF.

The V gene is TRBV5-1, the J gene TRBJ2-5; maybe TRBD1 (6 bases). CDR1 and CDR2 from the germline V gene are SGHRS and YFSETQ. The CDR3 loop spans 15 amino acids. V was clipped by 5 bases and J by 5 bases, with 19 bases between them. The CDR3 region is CASSPGGGVYETQYF. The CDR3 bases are TGCGCCAGCAGTCCCGGTGGGGGCGTCTATGAGACCCAGTACTTC.

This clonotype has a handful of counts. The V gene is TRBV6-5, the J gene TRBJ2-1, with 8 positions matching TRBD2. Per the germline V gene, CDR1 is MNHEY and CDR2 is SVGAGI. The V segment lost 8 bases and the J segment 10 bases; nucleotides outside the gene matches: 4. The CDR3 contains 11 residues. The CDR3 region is CASGRGEEQFF. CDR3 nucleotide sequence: TGTGCCAGCGGGCGGGGGGAGGAGCAGTTCTTC.

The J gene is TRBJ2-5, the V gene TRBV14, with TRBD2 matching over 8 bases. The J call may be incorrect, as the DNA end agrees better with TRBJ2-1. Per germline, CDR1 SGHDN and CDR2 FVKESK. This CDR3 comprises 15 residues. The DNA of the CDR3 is TGTGCCAGCAGCCACAGAGTCGGGAGGGCCAATGAGCAGTTCTTC. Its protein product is CASSHRVGRANEQFF.

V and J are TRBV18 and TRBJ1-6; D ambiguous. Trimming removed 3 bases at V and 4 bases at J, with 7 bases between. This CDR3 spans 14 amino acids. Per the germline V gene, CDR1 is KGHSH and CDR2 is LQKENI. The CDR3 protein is CASSPRPYNSPLHF. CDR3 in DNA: TGTGCCAGCTCACCGCGGCCTTATAATTCACCCCTCCACTTT.